The 16 T cell receptor beta chains reported below all come from one sample, sequenced in a study of blood T cell repertoires in COVID-19. This table comes from immunoSEQ multiplex PCR, and its TCRdb copy is limited to in-frame clones, with some not included. The sample shows fewer than 450,000 clones, about 88% of them seen only once. Sequencing was carried out using PBMCs or T cells enriched from blood (not recorded which). These receptors were obtained from a woman aged 25 to 39 who had recovered from COVID-19.

Only a few counts were recorded for this clone. V is TRBV29-1 and J is TRBJ2-7; D might be TRBD2 (6 bases). CDR1 SQVTM and CDR2 ANQGSEA come from the germline V gene. The CDR3 contains 13 residues. The V gene lost 7 bases and the J gene lost 6 bases, with 19 bases spanning the gap. CDR3 DNA: TGCAGCGCCCTAGTGGGGGGTAAAGGCGAGCAGTACTTC. It translates to CSALVGGKGEQYF.

Comments on this clone: Other DNA sequences in the same sample also yield this CDR3. This chain links TRBV5-1 with TRBJ2-5, with TRBD1 identical over 7 bases. The CDR3 has 13 amino acids. CDR1 and CDR2 (germline): SGHRS, YFSETQ. V shed 1 base and J 3 bases; nucleotides not matched to a gene: 0. CDR3 DNA sequence: TGCGCCAGCAGCTTGACAGGGGAAGAGACCCAGTACTTC. As protein: CASSLTGEETQYF.

The gene calls are TRBV7-6 and TRBJ2-7; D is unresolved. Germline assignment: CDR1 SGHVS and CDR2 FNYEAQ. The ends were cut back, 1 base at V and 4 bases at J, with 8 bases in the middle. This CDR3 spans 13 amino acids. CDR3 sequence reads: CASSLEITYEQYF. Here the CDR3 DNA reads TGTGCCAGCAGCTTAGAGATCACTTACGAGCAGTACTTC.

This chain connects TRBV2 to TRBJ1-5; 8 bases are shared with TRBD1. The germline CDR1 and CDR2 sequences are SNHLY and FYNNEI. The CDR3 has 16 amino acids. Trimming removed 0 bases from V and 4 bases from J; junction bases left unmatched: 5. The CDR3 sequence: CASSEAPDRDNQPQHF. The CDR3 nucleotides are TGTGCCAGCAGTGAAGCGCCGGACAGGGATAATCAGCCCCAGCATTTT.

In regard to this clone: The sample holds other DNA sequences that translate to the same CDR3. The chain combines TRBV28 with TRBJ2-2; D possibly corresponds to TRBD1 (6 bases). Trimming left V 6 bases short and J 1 base short, with 9 bases between. The CDR3 is made up of 14 amino acids. Germline V CDR1 and CDR2: MDHEN, SYDVKM. In DNA form, the CDR3 reads TGTGCCAGCAGCTTGGGACAGAACACCGGGGAGCTGTTTTTT. Translation: CASSLGQNTGELFF.

The rearrangement links TRBV30 to TRBJ1-5; 7 bases are shared with TRBD1. This CDR3 contains 15 residues. Per the germline V gene, CDR1 is GTSNPN and CDR2 is SVGIG (reference sequence). The junction had 12 bases not matched to a gene; V was cut back by 3 bases and J by 7 bases. CDR3 sequence reads: CAWRPRQGSGQPQHF. As DNA, the CDR3 is TGTGCCTGGAGACCCCGACAGGGATCGGGGCAGCCCCAGCATTTT. Drawing the rest from reference TRBV30 and TRBJ1-5, the complete variable domain is SQTIHQWPATLVQPVGSPLSLECTVEGTSNPNLYWYRQAAGRGLQLLFYSVGIGQISSEVPQNLSASRPQDRQFILSSKKLLLSDSGFYLCAWRPRQGSGQPQHFGDGTRLSIL.

The V and J genes are TRBV3-1 (or the pseudogene TRBV3-2) and TRBJ1-1; D might be TRBD1 (5 bases). The CDR3 extends over 12 amino acids. Between the trimmed V and J ends, which lost 10 bases and 3 bases, there was a span of 12 bases. Germline assignment: CDR1 LGHDT and CDR2 YNNKEL (reference sequence). CDR3 sequence (DNA): TGTGCCATCGGTGGGGGGTACACTGAAGCTTTCTTT. It codes for CAIGGGYTEAFF.

The chain uses TRBV18 and TRBJ2-7, with TRBD1 matching over 8 bases. CDR3 length: 16 amino acids. Germline V CDR1 and CDR2: KGHSH, LQKENI. Losses at the gene ends were 3 bases for V and 7 bases for J; bases not matched to a gene: 14. The CDR3 DNA follows: TGTGCCAGCTCACCCAGTGGGCAGGGGGCTTCCCGGGAGCAGTACTTC. Amino acids: CASSPSGQGASREQYF.

The rearrangement uses TRBV30 and TRBJ2-5; the D is unclear. The CDR3 runs to 11 residues. Per the germline V gene, CDR1 is GTSNPN and CDR2 is SVGIG (reference sequence). Trimming stripped 2 bases from V and 5 bases from J, with 6 bases between. CDR3 coding DNA: TGTGCCTGGAGTCCCTCCGAGACCCAGTACTTC. It is translated as CAWSPSETQYF.

V usage is TRBV5-6 and J usage is TRBJ1-2; TRBD1 matches at 11 bases. V lost 0 bases to trimming and J lost 5 bases; unmatched junction nucleotides: 12. The CDR3 sequence is 18 residues long. The V gene's germline CDR1 is SGHDT and CDR2 YYEEEE. CDR3 DNA sequence: TGTGCCAGCAGCTTGGTCGAGGACAGGGGGCGGTTGGATTATGGCTACACCTTC. Its protein is CASSLVEDRGRLDYGYTF.

The V and J genes are TRBV28 and TRBJ2-4, with D maybe TRBD1 (6 bases). The V end was cut by 6 bases, the J end by 0 bases, with 12 bases between. This CDR3 spans 15 amino acids. Germline assignment: CDR1 MDHEN and CDR2 SYDVKM. DNA for the CDR3: TGTGCCAGCAGATCATCAGGGGTAGCCAAAAACATTCAGTACTTC. Translating gives CASRSSGVAKNIQYF.

The rearrangement links TRBV6-5 to TRBJ1-2; no firm D call. The V and J ends lost 0 bases and 8 bases respectively, with 16 bases between them. Germline assignment: CDR1 MNHEY and CDR2 SVGAGI. This CDR3 contains 15 residues. In DNA form, the CDR3 reads TGTGCCAGCAGTTACTCGATCCCGGGTCGTGAGGGCTACACCTTC. Its protein is CASSYSIPGREGYTF.

The CDR3 sequence: CASSLRSLAYYEQYF. CDR3 DNA: TGTGCCAGCAGCTTACGAAGCTTAGCGTACTACGAGCAGTACTTC. This chain uses TRBV11-2 with TRBJ2-7; D may be TRBD2 (5 bases). V gave up 2 bases and J gave up 3 bases, with 14 bases separating them. The CDR3 spans 15 residues. Germline V gives CDR1 SGHAT, CDR2 FQNNGV.

The J gene is TRBJ1-1, the V gene TRBV5-6; 7 bases match TRBD1. Germline CDR1 reads SGHDT; CDR2 reads YYEEEE. The CDR3 runs 15 residues. The trim removed 4 bases at V and 5 bases at J, leaving 11 bases unmatched. For the CDR3, the DNA is TGTGCCAGCAGCCCCCTTGCAGGGGGGAGGACTGAAGCTTTCTTT. Protein: CASSPLAGGRTEAFF.

The V and J genes are TRBV24-1 and TRBJ2-7; 8 bases match TRBD1. The CDR3 contains 14 residues. Germline loops: CDR1 KGHDR, CDR2 SFDVKD. Germline trimming cut 4 bases from V and 7 bases from J; bases unmatched to any gene: 8. CDR3: CATSDPDRGREQYF. As DNA, the CDR3 is TGTGCCACCAGTGACCCCGACAGGGGACGGGAGCAGTACTTC.

The gene calls are TRBV15 and TRBJ2-7; 10 bases align to TRBD1. Germline trimming cut 7 bases from V and 5 bases from J; bases unmatched to any gene: 8. This CDR3 region has 14 residues. Germline V gene data show CDR1 as LNHNV and CDR2 as YYDKDF (reference sequence). The CDR3 bases are TGTGCCACCACCTCCGGGACAGGGGTCCACGAGCAGTACTTC. Its translation is CATTSGTGVHEQYF.